This TCR beta chain was captured in a study of breast tumors, draining lymph nodes, adjacent tissues. TCRdb processed the multiplex PCR reads anew with MiXCR; each CDR3 protein has one entry. This sample has approximately 63,000 distinct CDR3 sequences; roughly 59% occur once, and the top ten carry roughly 19%. In its sample, this clonotype was seen a few times. The CDR3 totals 14 residues. Per germline, CDR1 MNHEY and CDR2 SVGAGI. V was pared by 6 bases and J by 5 bases, with 17 bases between. The gene calls are TRBV6-5 and TRBJ2-7; D is undetermined. The sample was breast tumor tissue. This clonotype was sampled from a female donor with breast cancer. Some clones in this sample may be carry-over from other donors' samples. The CDR3 DNA follows: TGTGCCAGCAGCAACCTTTCCCCCAGTCACGAGCAGTACTTC. Its translation: CASSNLSPSHEQYF.